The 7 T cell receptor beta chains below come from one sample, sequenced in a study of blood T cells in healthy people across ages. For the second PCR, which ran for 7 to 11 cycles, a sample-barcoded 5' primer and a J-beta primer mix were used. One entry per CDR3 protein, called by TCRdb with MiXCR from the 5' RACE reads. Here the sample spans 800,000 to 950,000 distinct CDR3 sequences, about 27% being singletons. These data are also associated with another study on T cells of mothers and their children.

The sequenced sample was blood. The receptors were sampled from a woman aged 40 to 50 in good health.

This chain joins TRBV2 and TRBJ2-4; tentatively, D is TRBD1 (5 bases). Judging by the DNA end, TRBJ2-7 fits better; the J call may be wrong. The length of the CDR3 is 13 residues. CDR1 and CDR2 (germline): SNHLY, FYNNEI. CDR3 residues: CANKVRVLYEQYF. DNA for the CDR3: TGTGCCAACAAAGTCAGGGTACTCTACGAGCAGTACTTC.

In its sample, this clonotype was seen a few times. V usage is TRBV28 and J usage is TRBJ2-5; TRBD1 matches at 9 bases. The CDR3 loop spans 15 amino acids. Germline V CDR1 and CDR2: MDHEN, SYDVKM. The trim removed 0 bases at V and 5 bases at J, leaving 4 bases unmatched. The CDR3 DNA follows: TGTGCCAGCAGTTTATGGGGACAGGGAGGGGAGACCCAGTACTTC. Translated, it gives CASSLWGQGGETQYF.

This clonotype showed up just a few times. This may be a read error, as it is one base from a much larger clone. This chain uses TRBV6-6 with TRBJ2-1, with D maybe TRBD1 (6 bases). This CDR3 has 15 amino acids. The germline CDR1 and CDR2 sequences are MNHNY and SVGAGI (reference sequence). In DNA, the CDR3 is TGTGCCGGCAGTCCACAGGGAAGCTCCTACAATGAGCAGTTCTTC. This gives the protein CAGSPQGSSYNEQFF.

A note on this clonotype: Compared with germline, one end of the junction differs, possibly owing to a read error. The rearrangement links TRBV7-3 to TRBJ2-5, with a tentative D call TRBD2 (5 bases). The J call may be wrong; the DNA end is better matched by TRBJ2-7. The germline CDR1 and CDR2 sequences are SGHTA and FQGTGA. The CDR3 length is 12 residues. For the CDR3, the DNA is TGTACCAGCAGCTCGATCGAGGGCGAGCAGTACTTC. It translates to CTSSSIEGEQYF.

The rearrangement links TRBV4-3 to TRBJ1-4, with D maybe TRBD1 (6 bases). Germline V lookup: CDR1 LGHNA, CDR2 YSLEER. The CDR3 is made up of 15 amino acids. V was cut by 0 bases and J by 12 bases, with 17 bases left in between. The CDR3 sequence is CASSQEDRELSELFF. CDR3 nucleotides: TGCGCCAGCAGCCAAGAGGACAGAGAACTGTCGGAACTGTTTTTT.

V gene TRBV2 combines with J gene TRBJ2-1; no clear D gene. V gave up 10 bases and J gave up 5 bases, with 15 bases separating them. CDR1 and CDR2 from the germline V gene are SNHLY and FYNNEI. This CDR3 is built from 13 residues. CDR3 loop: CANSDGTNNEQFF. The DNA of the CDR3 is TGTGCCAACTCGGACGGAACAAACAATGAGCAGTTCTTC.

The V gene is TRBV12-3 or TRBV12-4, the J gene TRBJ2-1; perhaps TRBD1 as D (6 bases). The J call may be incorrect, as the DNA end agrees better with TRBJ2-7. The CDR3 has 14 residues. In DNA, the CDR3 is TGTGCCAGCAACTTATACCGGGACACCAATGAGCAGTACTTC. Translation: CASNLYRDTNEQYF.